This T cell receptor (beta chain) was identified in a study of T-cell reconstitution after alpha-beta-depleted transplantation in children. Overall study findings and caveats: By about two months after transplant, alpha-beta T cells reportedly arose from several hundred graft clones that had expanded.

The junction had 7 bases not matched to a gene; V was cut back by 4 bases and J by 1 base. The CDR3 runs to 17 residues. Looked up from germline, CDR1 is LGHDT and CDR2 is YNNKEL (reference sequence). Note on this clonotype: Its specificity is unknown.

The library targeted TCRbeta and was prepared with unique molecular identifiers. TCRdb processed the PCR reads anew with MiXCR; each CDR3 protein has one entry. The sample holds over 400,000 distinct CDR3 sequences, 43% seen once. This clonotype was obtained from a girl aged 2-10 years with aplastic anemia, due to receive a stem cell transplant. The sequencing here drew on PBMCs, taken before TCRalphabeta/CD19-depleted stem cell transplant. V is TRBV3-1 and J is TRBJ2-1; the match to TRBD2 covers 10 bases. The CDR3 coding sequence is TGTGCCAGCAGCCGAGACTCAGCGGGAGGGTCCTACAATGAGCAGTTCTTC. Protein product: CASSRDSAGGSYNEQFF.